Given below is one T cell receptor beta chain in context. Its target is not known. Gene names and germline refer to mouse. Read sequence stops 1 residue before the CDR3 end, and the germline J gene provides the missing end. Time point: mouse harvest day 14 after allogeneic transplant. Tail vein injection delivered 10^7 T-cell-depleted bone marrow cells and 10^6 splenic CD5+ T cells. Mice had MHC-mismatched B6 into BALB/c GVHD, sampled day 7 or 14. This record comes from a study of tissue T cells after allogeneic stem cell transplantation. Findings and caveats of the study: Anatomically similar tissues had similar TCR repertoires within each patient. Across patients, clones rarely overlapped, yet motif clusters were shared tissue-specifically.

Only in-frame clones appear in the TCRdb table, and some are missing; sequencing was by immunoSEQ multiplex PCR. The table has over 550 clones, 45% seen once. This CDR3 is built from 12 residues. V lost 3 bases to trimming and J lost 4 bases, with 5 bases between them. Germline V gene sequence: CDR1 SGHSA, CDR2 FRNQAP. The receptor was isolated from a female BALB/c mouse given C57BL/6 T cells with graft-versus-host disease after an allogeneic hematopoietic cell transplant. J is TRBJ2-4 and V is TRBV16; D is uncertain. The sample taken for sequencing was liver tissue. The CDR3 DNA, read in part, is TGTGCAAGCAGCTTTCCAAAAAACACCTTGTAC. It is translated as CASSFPKNTLY. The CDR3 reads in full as CASSFPKNTLYF. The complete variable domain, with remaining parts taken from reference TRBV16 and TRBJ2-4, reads NAGVIQTPRHKVTGKGQEATLWCEPISGHSAVFWYRQTIVQGLEFLTYFRNQAPIDDSGMPKERFSAQMPNQSHSTLKIQSTQPQDSAVYLCASSFPKNTLYFGAGTRLSVL.